The 2 T cell receptor beta chains in this list originate from one sample, sequenced in a study of blood T cell repertoires in COVID-19. This table comes from immunoSEQ multiplex PCR, and its TCRdb copy is limited to in-frame clones, with some not included. The sample holds roughly 200,000 clones, roughly 81% seen once. The sample comprised peripheral blood. The receptors originated from a woman aged 80 or older with COVID-19, enrolled during active disease.

The chain couples TRBV29-1 to TRBJ2-3; the D gene is possibly TRBD1 (5 bases). Between the trimmed V and J ends, which lost 4 bases and 0 bases, there was a span of 11 bases. Germline V lookup: CDR1 SQVTM, CDR2 ANQGSEA. This CDR3 has 14 residues. DNA for the CDR3: TGCAGCGTTGTCCGACAGCCTAGCACAGATACGCAGTATTTT. Residues: CSVVRQPSTDTQYF.

The V call is TRBV5-5, the J call TRBJ2-7; D is ambiguous. This CDR3 has 16 amino acids. Germline V gives CDR1 SGHKS, CDR2 YYEKEE (reference sequence). V lost 4 bases, J lost 2 bases, and 19 bases lay in between. CDR3 nucleotide sequence: TGTGCCAGCAGCAGAACCTCAGGCTCTTGGACCTACGAGCAGTACTTC. Its protein product is CASSRTSGSWTYEQYF.